The source of this T cell receptor beta chain is a study of breast tumors, draining lymph nodes, adjacent tissues. Study-wide findings and caveats: Luminal-like breast cancer showed significantly greater tumor-nontumor repertoire similarity than basal-like breast cancer did. Findings are consistent with lymph node origin and intratumoral expansion of most tumor T cells. Tumor TCR diversity was below lymph nodes but above nontumor tissue. That most tumor T cells come from lymph nodes remained unproven.

In its sample, this clonotype ranks as medium-sized (0.01 to 0.1%). Its antigen is currently unknown. TCRdb itself ran the multiplex PCR reads through MiXCR, one entry per CDR3 protein. This table holds approximately 7,600 distinct CDR3 sequences, nearly 75% found once. Looked up from germline, CDR1 is LGHDT and CDR2 is YNNKEL (reference sequence). The CDR3 is 13 amino acids. The V and J ends lost 4 bases and 8 bases respectively, with 14 bases between them. The TCR sequence derives from a female donor with breast cancer. Some clones in this sample may be carry-over from other donors' samples. This sequence joins TRBV3-1 and TRBJ1-2, with a possible D match to TRBD1 (5 bases). Sequenced input: tumor-adjacent breast tissue. The CDR3 coding sequence is TGTGCCAGCAGCCTCTCGCAGGGAAACGGCTACACCTTC. It encodes CASSLSQGNGYTF.